The 21 T cell receptor beta chains below all came from one sample that was sequenced in a study of blood T cell repertoires in COVID-19. The repertoire was sequenced with immunoSEQ multiplex PCR; TCRdb's copy has only in-frame clones and lacks some. This sample carries about 210,000 clones, around nine tenths of them seen once, and the ten largest clones take 4% to 6%. The sample consisted of peripheral blood. All receptors derive from a woman aged 40-49 years with acute or convalescent COVID-19.

For the CDR3, the DNA is TGTGCCAGCAGTACCGTGGGGGCCCCAGACACCATATATTTT. It encodes CASSTVGAPDTIYF. The chain employs TRBV7-9 and TRBJ1-3; tentatively, D is TRBD1 (6 bases). V lost 6 bases and J lost 8, with 17 bases in between. Germline V CDR1 and CDR2: SEHNR, FQNEAQ (reference sequence). The CDR3 spans 14 residues.

The gene calls are TRBV5-4 and TRBJ2-3; 13 bases match TRBD2. CDR1 is SGHNT, CDR2 YYREEE, per germline (reference sequence). The CDR3 loop spans 19 amino acids. With 3 bases clipped from V and 2 bases from J, the junction kept 12 bases outside the gene matches. The CDR3 DNA follows: TGTGCCAGCAGCTCTCCGACTAGCGGGGGGACCAGGTCCACAGATACGCAGTATTTT. This codes for CASSSPTSGGTRSTDTQYF.

This clone was observed once. V is TRBV4-1 and J is TRBJ1-4; TRBD1 matches 10 bases. Trimming removed 3 bases from V and 6 bases from J; junction bases left unmatched: 7. Germline lookup yields CDR1 MGHRA and CDR2 YSYEKL. The CDR3 length is 16 residues. The CDR3 sequence is CASSQDRGIWDEKLFF. CDR3 DNA sequence: TGCGCCAGCAGCCAGGACAGGGGGATATGGGATGAAAAACTGTTTTTT.

V usage is TRBV24-1 and J usage is TRBJ1-1; TRBD1 matches at 8 bases. Germline V gene sequence: CDR1 KGHDR, CDR2 SFDVKD. This CDR3 has 16 amino acids. V lost 2 bases, J lost 1 base, and 5 bases stayed unmatched. Written as DNA, the CDR3 is TGTGCCACCAGTGATTGGGCGACAGGGGCGAACACTGAAGCTTTCTTT. It translates to CATSDWATGANTEAFF.

The rearrangement links TRBV5-4 to TRBJ2-3, with 8 bases that match TRBD2. Germline assignment: CDR1 SGHNT and CDR2 YYREEE (reference sequence). There are 15 residues in the CDR3. J lost 2 bases, V lost 0 bases, and 2 bases had no gene match. The CDR3 is CASSLAGGLTDTQYF. CDR3 sequence (DNA): TGTGCCAGCAGCTTGGCGGGGGGGCTCACAGATACGCAGTATTTT.

This chain uses TRBV10-2 with TRBJ1-2, with TRBD1 identical over 8 bases. This CDR3 is 13 amino acids long. Germline CDR1 reads WSHSY; CDR2 reads SAAADI. Trimming at V came to 6 bases and at J to 3 bases, leaving 3 bases not matched to a gene. The CDR3 loop is CASSIQGDYGYTF. CDR3 nucleotide sequence: TGCGCCAGCAGCATACAGGGGGACTATGGCTACACCTTC.

The chain links TRBV12-3 or TRBV12-4 to TRBJ1-2; no reliable D call. The CDR3 contains 13 residues. The ends were cut back, 4 bases at V and 0 bases at J, with 6 bases in the middle. The CDR3 protein is CASSSVPNYGYTF. The CDR3 nucleotides read TGTGCCAGCAGTTCTGTCCCTAACTATGGCTACACCTTC.

V usage is TRBV3-1 (or the pseudogene TRBV3-2) and J usage is TRBJ2-3; 11 bases fit TRBD1. The ends lost 6 bases at V and 15 bases at J; junction bases unmatched: 11. CDR3 length equals 13 residues. Per the germline V gene, CDR1 is LGHDT and CDR2 is YNNKEL (reference sequence). DNA of the CDR3: TGTGCCAGCAGGGTCGGGCCGGGACAGGGGGTATATTTT. Its protein is CASRVGPGQGVYF.

This rearrangement joins TRBV12-3 or TRBV12-4 to TRBJ1-5, with D uncertain. CDR3 size: 13 residues. Between the trimmed V and J ends, which lost 3 bases and 7 bases, there was a span of 10 bases. The CDR3 reads CASSLTTSQPQHF. CDR3 nucleotides: TGTGCCAGCAGTTTGACAACCTCGCAGCCCCAGCATTTT.

The rearrangement uses TRBV5-5 and TRBJ1-1; D is perhaps TRBD1 (5 bases). The CDR3 consists of 15 residues. V dropped 0 bases and J dropped 0 bases, with 9 bases sitting between them. Germline V gene data show CDR1 as SGHKS and CDR2 as YYEKEE (reference sequence). The CDR3 protein is CASSLVGGMNTEAFF. The CDR3 bases are TGTGCCAGCAGCTTGGTGGGGGGGATGAACACTGAAGCTTTCTTT.

The chain links TRBV10-3 to TRBJ2-3; D is ambiguous. Trimming stripped 3 bases from V and 6 bases from J, with 16 bases between. The CDR3 contains 15 residues. Germline assignment: CDR1 ENHRY and CDR2 SYGVKD. The CDR3 nucleotides read TGTGCCATCAGTGATGTGGGCCCTTGGATGGATACGCAGTATTTT. Its protein product is CAISDVGPWMDTQYF.

V and J are TRBV6-6 and TRBJ1-3, with D tentatively TRBD1 (5 bases). The length of the CDR3 is 12 residues. Germline V CDR1 and CDR2: MNHNY, SVGAGI (reference sequence). The ends were cut back, 8 bases at V and 7 bases at J, with 12 bases in the middle. The DNA for the CDR3 is TGTGCCAGCGCGGGGGTAGGGAACACCATATATTTT. This encodes CASAGVGNTIYF.

The chain combines TRBV12-5 with TRBJ1-2; the match to TRBD1 covers 10 bases. The trim removed 6 bases at V and 6 bases at J, leaving 7 bases unmatched. The CDR3 runs 14 residues. Germline CDR1 reads LGHNT; CDR2 reads FRNRAP. The CDR3 sequence is CASGPDRGQDGYTF. CDR3 DNA sequence: TGTGCTAGTGGCCCCGACAGGGGGCAGGATGGCTACACCTTC.

V and J are TRBV27 and TRBJ1-3; 7 bases map to TRBD1. The CDR3 length is 20 residues. V lost 5 bases and J lost 1; bases outside the gene matches: 20. The germline gives CDR1 MNHEY, CDR2 SMNVEV (reference sequence). The CDR3 here is CASSRWRNRGNLVSGNTIYF. The CDR3 coding sequence is TGTGCCAGCAGTAGGTGGAGAAACAGGGGTAATTTAGTGTCTGGAAACACCATATATTTT.

This chain uses TRBV11-2 with TRBJ1-2; TRBD1 aligns across 9 bases. Germline V lookup: CDR1 SGHAT, CDR2 FQNNGV. With 2 bases clipped from V and 5 bases from J, the junction kept 12 bases outside the gene matches. The CDR3 contains 17 residues. Here the CDR3 reads CASSLTPGTGNWYGYTF. The CDR3 DNA reads as TGTGCCAGCAGCTTAACTCCCGGGACAGGGAATTGGTATGGCTACACCTTC.

The V call is TRBV25-1, the J call TRBJ1-1; D perhaps matches TRBD1 (5 bases). Trimming removed 5 bases at V and 1 base at J, with 14 bases between. This CDR3 has 15 amino acids. Germline V gene lookup returns CDR1 MGHDK and CDR2 SYGVNS. In DNA form, the CDR3 reads TGTGCCAGCAGTTCATTAGGGGTGGAGAACACTGAAGCTTTCTTT. This gives the protein CASSSLGVENTEAFF.

V and J are TRBV12-3 or TRBV12-4 and TRBJ2-1, with D perhaps matching TRBD2 (6 bases). This CDR3 contains 13 residues. Trimming removed 7 bases at V and 10 bases at J, with 17 bases between. The CDR3 DNA reads as TGTGCCAGCACCCCGGAGGGGCGAGGGGAGCAGTTCTTC. This codes for CASTPEGRGEQFF.

This clone was detected once. The V and J genes are TRBV5-1 and TRBJ2-5; 13 positions match TRBD2. Losses at the gene ends were 3 bases for V and 1 base for J; bases not matched to a gene: 3. The CDR3 sequence is 16 residues long. Germline loops: CDR1 SGHRS, CDR2 YFSETQ. CDR3 sequence reads: CASSSLAGGPQETQYF. For the CDR3, the DNA is TGCGCCAGCAGCTCACTAGCGGGGGGGCCCCAAGAGACCCAGTACTTC.

The genes are TRBV4-1 and TRBJ1-1; 9 nucleotides match TRBD1. Trimming removed 4 bases from V and 2 bases from J; junction bases left unmatched: 14. The CDR3 runs to 18 residues. Germline CDR1 and CDR2: MGHRA and YSYEKL. Here the CDR3 reads CASSRDREARGRNTEAFF. The CDR3 region has the DNA TGCGCCAGCAGCCGGGACAGGGAGGCTAGGGGTCGAAACACTGAAGCTTTCTTT.

V and J are TRBV2 and TRBJ1-3; no definite D call. In germline, CDR1 is SNHLY, CDR2 FYNNEI. V dropped 1 base and J dropped 5 bases, with 6 bases sitting between them. The CDR3 has 13 residues. The CDR3 loop reads CASSEDVRNTIYF. The DNA of the CDR3 is TGTGCCAGCAGTGAAGATGTTAGAAACACCATATATTTT.

This chain uses TRBV7-9 with TRBJ2-5; 7 nucleotides align to TRBD1. CDR3 length: 15 amino acids. J lost 0 bases, V lost 5 bases, and 6 bases had no gene match. Germline-derived CDR1 and CDR2 are SEHNR and FQNEAQ (reference sequence). The CDR3 DNA reads TGTGCCAGCAGCCTGGGACAGATTTACCAAGAGACCCAGTACTTC. Translation: CASSLGQIYQETQYF. Supplemented by reference TRBV7-9 and TRBJ2-5, the full variable domain reads DTGVSQNPRHKITKRGQNVTFRCDPISEHNRLYWYRQTLGQGPEFLTYFQNEAQLEKSRLLSDRFSAERPKGSFSTLEIQRTEQGDSAMYLCASSLGQIYQETQYFGPGTRLLVL.